This TCR beta chain originates from a study of blood T cell repertoires in COVID-19. Whole-study context: The study drew acute and convalescent COVID-19 samples from the United States, Italy and Spain.

As processed by the authors: Amplification of reference gene primers was used by the study to estimate nucleated cell counts. Assay: immunoSEQ multiplex PCR; the TCRdb copy retains only in-frame clones and omits some. Clone size and the V and J calls come from that table; the DNA yielded D and trimming. The table shows a few hundred thousand clones, with 80% to 90% occurring only once. The ends were cut back, 7 bases at V and 0 bases at J, with 16 bases in the middle. The CDR3 covers 16 residues. Germline-derived CDR1 and CDR2 are LNHDA and SQIVND (reference sequence). During the 2 weeks before they entered the study, exposed participants had met someone with a PCR-confirmed or clinician-diagnosed COVID-19 case.

V gene TRBV19 combines with J gene TRBJ1-5, with a weak D call TRBD1 (5 bases). The receptor was derived from a woman between 40 and 55 years old who had been exposed to COVID-19. Input material: PBMCs or T cells enriched from blood (not recorded which). As DNA, the CDR3 is TGTGCCAGTACGCTCGGAGGGGCCGTTAGCAATCAGCCCCAGCATTTT. Amino acid sequence: CASTLGGAVSNQPQHF.